This T cell receptor beta chain was profiled in a study of OX40 agonist ivuxolimab in advanced cancers. Study-level background: Ivuxolimab is an agonistic anti-OX40 (CD134) antibody, and patients were treated with it. General study findings and limits: Partial responders receiving 0.1-3.0 mg/kg showed among the lowest clonal expansion. At 0.1 to 3.0 mg/kg and by week 6, CD4+ and CD8+ T cells in the blood had expanded clonally.

Data came from immunoSEQ multiplex PCR; TCRdb stores just in-frame clones and leaves some out. Seen here are around 100,000 clones, around 93% observed once, and the top ten hold about 0.49%. Per germline, CDR1 SEHNR and CDR2 FQNEAQ (reference sequence). The CDR3 is made up of 15 amino acids. J was trimmed by 3 bases and V by 0 bases; bases with no gene match: 3. Regarding this clone: Its antigen is unknown.

The receptor's source is an adult with an advanced solid tumor such as melanoma, head and neck, liver or kidney cancer. The sample was CD4+ or CD8+ T cells sorted from blood, taken in a trial of the OX40 agonist ivuxolimab. This sequence joins TRBV7-9 and TRBJ2-7; 9 positions match TRBD2. CDR3 sequence reads: CASSLAGAGGYEQYF. CDR3 DNA: TGTGCCAGCAGCTTAGCTGGAGCGGGAGGCTACGAGCAGTACTTC. Filled out from reference TRBV7-9 and TRBJ2-7, the complete variable domain reads DTGVSQNPRHKITKRGQNVTFRCDPISEHNRLYWYRQTLGQGPEFLTYFQNEAQLEKSRLLSDRFSAERPKGSFSTLEIQRTEQGDSAMYLCASSLAGAGGYEQYFGPGTRLTVT.